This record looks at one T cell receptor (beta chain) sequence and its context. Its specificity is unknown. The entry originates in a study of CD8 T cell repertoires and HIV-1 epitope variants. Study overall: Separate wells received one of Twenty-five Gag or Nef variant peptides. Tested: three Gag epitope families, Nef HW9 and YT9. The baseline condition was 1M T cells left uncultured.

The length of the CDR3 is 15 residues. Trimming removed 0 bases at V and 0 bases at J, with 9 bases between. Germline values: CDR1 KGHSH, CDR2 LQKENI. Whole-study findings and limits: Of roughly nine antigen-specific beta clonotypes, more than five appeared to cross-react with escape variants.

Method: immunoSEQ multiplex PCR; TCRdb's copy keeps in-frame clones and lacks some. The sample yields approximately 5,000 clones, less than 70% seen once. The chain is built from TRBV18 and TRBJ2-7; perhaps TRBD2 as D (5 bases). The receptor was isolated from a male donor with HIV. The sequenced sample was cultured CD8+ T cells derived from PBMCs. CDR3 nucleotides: TGTGCCAGCTCACCACCAGCGGCGGGCTCCTACGAGCAGTACTTC. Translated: CASSPPAAGSYEQYF.